Here is one TCR beta chain with its context. Its antigen is unidentified. PCR amplification relied on 60 Vbeta primers (plus 13 Jbeta primers). The assay was immunoSEQ multiplex PCR, and TCRdb's table has in-frame clones only and misses some. The data contain 90,000 to 130,000 clones, 70% of them singletons. The CDR3 spans 18 residues. The V gene lost 1 base and the J gene lost 1 base, with 17 bases spanning the gap. Germline V gene lookup returns CDR1 SEHNR and CDR2 FQNEAQ (reference sequence). The entry originates in a study of cytomegalovirus exposure and HLA in healthy donors. Study-wide context: Of around 400 genotyped donors, roughly 80% grouped in the Caucasian-associated ancestry cluster. Study outcomes and limitations: About 87% or about 30% of the time was how often most TCR beta V segments were productive, according to an earlier analysis. Among the CMV-associated chains, a few were confirmed in vitro as specific for CMV antigens. There was a cluster of highly shared sequence variants that was likely a sequencing artifact.

This TCR was recovered from a man aged 25-40 years in good health and CMV-seropositive. The sample comprised PBMCs. This chain links TRBV7-9 with TRBJ1-5; D is possibly TRBD1 (6 bases). CDR3 protein: CASSLGGWGTGSNQPQHF. CDR3 in DNA: TGTGCCAGCAGCTTAGGCGGATGGGGCACAGGGAGCAATCAGCCCCAGCATTTT.